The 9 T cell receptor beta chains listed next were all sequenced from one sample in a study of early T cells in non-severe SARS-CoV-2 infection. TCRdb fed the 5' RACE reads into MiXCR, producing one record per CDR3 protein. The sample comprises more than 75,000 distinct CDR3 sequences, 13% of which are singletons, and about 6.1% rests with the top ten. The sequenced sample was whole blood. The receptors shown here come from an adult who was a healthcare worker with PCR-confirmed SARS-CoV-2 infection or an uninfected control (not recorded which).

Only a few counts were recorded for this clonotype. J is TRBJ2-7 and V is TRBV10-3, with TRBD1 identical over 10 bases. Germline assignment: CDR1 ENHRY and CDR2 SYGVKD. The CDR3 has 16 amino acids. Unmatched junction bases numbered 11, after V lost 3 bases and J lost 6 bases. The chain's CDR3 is CAISDWVDRGLGEQYF. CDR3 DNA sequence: TGTGCCATCAGTGACTGGGTCGACAGGGGGCTAGGCGAGCAGTACTTC.

The DNA of the CDR3 is TGTGCCAGCAGCCGGGGCGGAGCGAACACCGGGGAGCTGTTTTTT. It yields the protein CASSRGGANTGELFF. The chain carries TRBV5-5 and TRBJ2-2; D is possibly TRBD1 or TRBD2 (5 bases each). Per the germline V gene, CDR1 is SGHKS and CDR2 is YYEKEE (reference sequence). Between the trimmed V and J ends, which lost 4 bases and 0 bases, there was a span of 10 bases. The CDR3 consists of 15 residues.

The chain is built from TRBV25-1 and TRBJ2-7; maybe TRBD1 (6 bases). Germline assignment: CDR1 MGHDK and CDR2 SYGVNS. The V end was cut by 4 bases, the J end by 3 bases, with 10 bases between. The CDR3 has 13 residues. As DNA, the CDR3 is TGTGCCAGCAGTGGACAGGTTAGCTACGAGCAGTACTTC. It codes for CASSGQVSYEQYF.

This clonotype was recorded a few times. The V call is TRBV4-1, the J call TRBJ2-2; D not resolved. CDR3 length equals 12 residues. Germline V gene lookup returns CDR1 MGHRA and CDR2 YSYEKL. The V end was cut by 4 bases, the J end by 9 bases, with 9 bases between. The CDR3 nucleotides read TGCGCCAGCAGCCGCACCCAAAGGGAGCTGTTTTTT. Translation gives CASSRTQRELFF.

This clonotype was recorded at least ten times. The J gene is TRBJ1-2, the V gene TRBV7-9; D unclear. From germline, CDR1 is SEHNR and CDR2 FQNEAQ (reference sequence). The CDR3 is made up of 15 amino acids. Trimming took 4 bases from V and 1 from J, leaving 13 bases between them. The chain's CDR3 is CASSSLTLLNYGYTF. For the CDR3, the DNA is TGTGCCAGCAGCTCATTGACCCTCCTTAACTATGGCTACACCTTC. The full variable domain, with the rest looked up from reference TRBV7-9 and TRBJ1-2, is DTGVSQNPRHKITKRGQNVTFRCDPISEHNRLYWYRQTLGQGPEFLTYFQNEAQLEKSRLLSDRFSAERPKGSFSTLEIQRTEQGDSAMYLCASSSLTLLNYGYTFGSGTRLTVV.

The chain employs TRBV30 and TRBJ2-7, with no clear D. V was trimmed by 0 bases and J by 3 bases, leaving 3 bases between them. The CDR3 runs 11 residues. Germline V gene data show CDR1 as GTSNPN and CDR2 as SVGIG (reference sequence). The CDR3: CAWSVFYEQYF. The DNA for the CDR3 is TGTGCCTGGAGTGTTTTCTACGAGCAGTACTTC.

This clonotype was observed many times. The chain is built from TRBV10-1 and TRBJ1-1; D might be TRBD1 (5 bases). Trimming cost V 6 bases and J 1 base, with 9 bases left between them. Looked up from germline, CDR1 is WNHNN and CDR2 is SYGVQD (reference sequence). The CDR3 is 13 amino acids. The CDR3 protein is CASRGAKNTEAFF. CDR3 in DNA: TGCGCCAGCAGAGGGGCAAAGAACACTGAAGCTTTCTTT.

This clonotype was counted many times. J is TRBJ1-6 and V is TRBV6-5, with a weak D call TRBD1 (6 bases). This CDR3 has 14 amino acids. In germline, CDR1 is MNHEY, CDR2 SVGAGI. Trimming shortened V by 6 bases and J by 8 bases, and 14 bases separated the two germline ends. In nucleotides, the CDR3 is TGTGCCAGCAGGGGAGGGGGTGATCATTCACCCCTCCACTTT. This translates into CASRGGGDHSPLHF.

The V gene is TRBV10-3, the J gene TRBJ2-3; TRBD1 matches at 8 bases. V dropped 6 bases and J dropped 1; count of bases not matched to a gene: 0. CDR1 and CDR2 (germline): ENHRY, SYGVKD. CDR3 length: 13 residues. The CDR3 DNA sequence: TGTGCCATCAGGGGACAGGGCACAGATACGCAGTATTTT. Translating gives CAIRGQGTDTQYF.